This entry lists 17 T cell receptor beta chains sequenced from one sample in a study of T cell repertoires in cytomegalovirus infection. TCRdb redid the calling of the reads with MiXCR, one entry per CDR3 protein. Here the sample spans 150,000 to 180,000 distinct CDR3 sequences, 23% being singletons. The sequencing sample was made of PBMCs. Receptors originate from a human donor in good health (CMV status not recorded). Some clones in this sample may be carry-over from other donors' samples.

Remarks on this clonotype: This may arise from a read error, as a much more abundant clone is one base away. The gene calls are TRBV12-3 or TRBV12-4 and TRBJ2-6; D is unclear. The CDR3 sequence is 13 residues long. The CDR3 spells CASGLRGANVLTF. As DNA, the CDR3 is TGTGCCAGCGGTTTGCGGGGGGCCAACGTCCTGACTTTC.

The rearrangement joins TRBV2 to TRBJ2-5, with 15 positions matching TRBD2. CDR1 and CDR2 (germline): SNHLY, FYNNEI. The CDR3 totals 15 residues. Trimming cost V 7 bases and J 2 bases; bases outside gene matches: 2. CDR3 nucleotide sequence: TGTGCCAGCAAGGGACTAGCGGGGGGACAAGAGACCCAGTACTTC. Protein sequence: CASKGLAGGQETQYF.

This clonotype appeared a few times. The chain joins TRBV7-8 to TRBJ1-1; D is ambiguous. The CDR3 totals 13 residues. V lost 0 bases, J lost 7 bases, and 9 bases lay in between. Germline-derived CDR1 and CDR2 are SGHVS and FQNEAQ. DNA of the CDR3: TGTGCCAGCAGCTTAGCGCTCGGGTATGAAGCTTTCTTT. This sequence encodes CASSLALGYEAFF.

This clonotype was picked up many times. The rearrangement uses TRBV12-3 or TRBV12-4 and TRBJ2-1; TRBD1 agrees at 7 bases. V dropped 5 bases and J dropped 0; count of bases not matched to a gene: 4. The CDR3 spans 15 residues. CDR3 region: CASSTGAYSYNEQFF. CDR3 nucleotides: TGTGCCAGCAGTACAGGGGCCTACTCCTACAATGAGCAGTTCTTC.

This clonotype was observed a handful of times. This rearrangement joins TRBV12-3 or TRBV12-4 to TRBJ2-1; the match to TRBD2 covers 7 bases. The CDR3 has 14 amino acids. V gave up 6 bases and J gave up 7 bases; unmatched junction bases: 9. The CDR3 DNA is TGTGCCAGCAGGCGACTAGCCGGGGGTAATGAGCAGTTCTTC. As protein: CASRRLAGGNEQFF.

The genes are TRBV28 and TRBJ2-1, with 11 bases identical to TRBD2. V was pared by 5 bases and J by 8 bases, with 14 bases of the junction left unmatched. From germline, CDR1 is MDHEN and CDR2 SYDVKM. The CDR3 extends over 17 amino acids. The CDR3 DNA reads TGTGCCAGCAGTCCCGCTTTAGGTAGCGGGAGGGACTATGAGCAGTTCTTC. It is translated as CASSPALGSGRDYEQFF.

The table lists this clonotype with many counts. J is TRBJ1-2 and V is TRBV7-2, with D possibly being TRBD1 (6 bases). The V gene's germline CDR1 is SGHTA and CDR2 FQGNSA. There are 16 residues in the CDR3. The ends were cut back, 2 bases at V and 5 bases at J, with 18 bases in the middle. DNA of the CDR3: TGTGCCAGCAGCTTAAGCGGTCGACAGGAACAATATGGCTACACCTTC. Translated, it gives CASSLSGRQEQYGYTF.

In DNA, the CDR3 is TGTGCCAGCAGCTATGATAGCAATCAGCCCCAGCATTTT. The encoded protein is CASSYDSNQPQHF. The J gene is TRBJ1-5, the V gene TRBV7-2; no clear D gene. The V end lost 4 bases, the J end lost 0 bases, and 4 bases lay between the germline ends. Germline CDR1 SGHTA, CDR2 FQGNSA. The CDR3 runs to 13 residues.

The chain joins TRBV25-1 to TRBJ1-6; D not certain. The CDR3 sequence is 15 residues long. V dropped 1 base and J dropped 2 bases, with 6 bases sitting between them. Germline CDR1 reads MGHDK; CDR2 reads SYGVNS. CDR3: CASSESATYNSPLHF. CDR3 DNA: TGTGCCAGCAGTGAATCAGCCACCTATAATTCACCCCTCCACTTT.

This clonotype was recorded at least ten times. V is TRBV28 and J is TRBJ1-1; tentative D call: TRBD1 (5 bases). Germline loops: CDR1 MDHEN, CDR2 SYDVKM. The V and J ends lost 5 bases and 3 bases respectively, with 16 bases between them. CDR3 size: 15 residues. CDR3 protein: CASSPTSGPHTEAFF. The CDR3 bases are TGTGCCAGCAGTCCGACCTCAGGGCCGCACACTGAAGCTTTCTTT.

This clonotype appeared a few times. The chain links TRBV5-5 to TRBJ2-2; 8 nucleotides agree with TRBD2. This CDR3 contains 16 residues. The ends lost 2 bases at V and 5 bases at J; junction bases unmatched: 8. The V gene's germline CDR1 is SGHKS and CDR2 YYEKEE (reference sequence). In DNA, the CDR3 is TGTGCCAGCAGCTTTTCAGCGGGGGCCCGGACCGGGGAGCTGTTTTTT. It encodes CASSFSAGARTGELFF.

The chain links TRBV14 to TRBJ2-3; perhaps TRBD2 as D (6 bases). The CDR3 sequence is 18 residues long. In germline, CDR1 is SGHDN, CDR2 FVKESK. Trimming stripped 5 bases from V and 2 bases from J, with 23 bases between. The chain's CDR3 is CASSSKLLGLGFTDTQYF. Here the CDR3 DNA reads TGTGCCAGCAGCTCGAAGTTACTGGGACTGGGTTTCACAGATACGCAGTATTTT.

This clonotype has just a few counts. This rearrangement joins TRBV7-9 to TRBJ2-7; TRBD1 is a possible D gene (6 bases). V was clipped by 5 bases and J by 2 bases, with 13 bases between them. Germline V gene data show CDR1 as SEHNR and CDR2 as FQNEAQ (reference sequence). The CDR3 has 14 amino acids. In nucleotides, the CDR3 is TGTGCCAGCAGCCAGGGGCAGATTCCCTACGAGCAGTACTTC. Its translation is CASSQGQIPYEQYF.

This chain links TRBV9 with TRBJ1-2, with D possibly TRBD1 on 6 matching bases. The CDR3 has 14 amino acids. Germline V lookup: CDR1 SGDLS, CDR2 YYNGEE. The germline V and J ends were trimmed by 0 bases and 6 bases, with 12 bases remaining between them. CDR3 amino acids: CASSVARGADGYTF. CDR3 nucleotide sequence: TGTGCCAGCAGCGTAGCCAGGGGCGCGGATGGCTACACCTTC.

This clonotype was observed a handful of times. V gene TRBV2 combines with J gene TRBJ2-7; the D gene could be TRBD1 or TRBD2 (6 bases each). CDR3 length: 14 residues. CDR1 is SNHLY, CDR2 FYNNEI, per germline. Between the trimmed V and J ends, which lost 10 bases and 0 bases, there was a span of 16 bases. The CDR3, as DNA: TGTGCCACCGAGAGGGGGGTAACCTCCTACGAGCAGTACTTC. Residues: CATERGVTSYEQYF.

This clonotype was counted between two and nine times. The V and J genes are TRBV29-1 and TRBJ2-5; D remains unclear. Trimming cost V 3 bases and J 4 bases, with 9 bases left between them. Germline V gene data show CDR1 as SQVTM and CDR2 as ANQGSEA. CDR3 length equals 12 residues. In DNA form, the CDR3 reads TGCAGCGTTGATACCGCCCCAGAGACCCAGTACTTC. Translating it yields CSVDTAPETQYF. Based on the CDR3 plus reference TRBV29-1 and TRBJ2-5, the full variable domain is SAVISQKPSRDICQRGTSLTIQCQVDSQVTMMFWYRQQPGQSLTLIATANQGSEATYESGFVIDKFPISRPNLTFSTLTVSNMSPEDSSIYLCSVDTAPETQYFGPGTRLLVL.

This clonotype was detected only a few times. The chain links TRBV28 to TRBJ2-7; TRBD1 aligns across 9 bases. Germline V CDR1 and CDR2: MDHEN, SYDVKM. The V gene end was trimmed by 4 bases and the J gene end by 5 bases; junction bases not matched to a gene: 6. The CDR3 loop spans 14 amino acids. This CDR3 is CASSWGQGLNEQYF. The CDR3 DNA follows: TGTGCCAGCAGTTGGGGACAGGGTCTCAACGAGCAGTACTTC.